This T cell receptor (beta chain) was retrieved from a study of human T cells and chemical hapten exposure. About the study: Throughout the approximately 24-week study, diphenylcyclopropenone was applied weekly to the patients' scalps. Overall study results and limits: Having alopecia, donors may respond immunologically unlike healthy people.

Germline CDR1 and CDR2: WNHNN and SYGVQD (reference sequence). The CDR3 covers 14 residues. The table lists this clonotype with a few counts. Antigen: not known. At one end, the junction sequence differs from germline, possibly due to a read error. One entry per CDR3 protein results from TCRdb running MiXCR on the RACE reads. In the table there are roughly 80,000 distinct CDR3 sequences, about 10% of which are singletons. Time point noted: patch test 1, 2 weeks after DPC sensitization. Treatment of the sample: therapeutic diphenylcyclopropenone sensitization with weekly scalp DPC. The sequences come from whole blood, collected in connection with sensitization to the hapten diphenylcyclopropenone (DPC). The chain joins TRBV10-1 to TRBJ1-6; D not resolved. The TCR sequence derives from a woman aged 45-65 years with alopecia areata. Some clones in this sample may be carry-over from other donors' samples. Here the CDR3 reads CASSPRGMNSPLPF. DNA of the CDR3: TGCGCCAGCAGCCCTAGAGGGATGAATTCACCCCTCCCCTTT.